What follows are 24 T cell receptor beta chains derived from one specimen sequenced in a study of response to subunit inactivated influenza vaccine listed by TCRdb under 2018. Library method: RT-PCR. The sequencer was an Illumina HiSeq 2500. TCRdb took the public reads, trimmed them with fastp at Q25, ran MiXCR for clone calling and kept in-frame beta chains. Rows are combined by CDR3 protein, so each entry shows the most common genes and DNA. The sample records 650,000 to 800,000 distinct CDR3 sequences, about 15% of which are singletons. Clones ranked in the top ten supply 6% to 7% of the sample. Material: PBMCs from blood, obtained around 15 days before vaccination. The source is a middle-aged man who received an inactivated influenza vaccine. Donor details come from another sample of the same person, matched by shared clones.

The gene calls are TRBV6-2 or TRBV6-3 and TRBJ2-7; D may be TRBD1 or TRBD2 (5 bases each). The CDR3 is made up of 16 amino acids. V was shortened by 2 bases and J by 0 bases, with 14 bases between the two germline ends. Germline V CDR1 and CDR2: MNHEY, SVGEGT. CDR3 sequence reads: CASSYGYGTPSYEQYF. In nucleotides, the CDR3 is TGTGCCAGCAGTTACGGTTATGGGACCCCCTCCTACGAGCAGTACTTC.

In its sample, this clonotype was seen a few times. The chain links TRBV20-1 to TRBJ2-1, with D perhaps TRBD2 (6 bases). The CDR3 length is 14 residues. V lost 5 bases and J lost 6, with 17 bases in between. The germline V gene has CDR1 DFQATT and CDR2 SNEGSKA (reference sequence). The DNA for the CDR3 is TGCAGTGCTGTGGGACTCCGGACGGCCAATGAGCAGTTCTTC. Protein product: CSAVGLRTANEQFF.

In its sample, this clonotype was seen a few times. The V gene is TRBV4-2, the J gene TRBJ2-1; the match to TRBD2 covers 7 bases. Germline V gives CDR1 LGHNA, CDR2 YNFKEQ. The CDR3 runs to 16 residues. V shed 1 base and J 2 bases; nucleotides not matched to a gene: 5. The CDR3 nucleotides read TGTGCCAGCAGCCAAGTCGCAGCGGGGACCTACAATGAGCAGTTCTTC. Translation gives CASSQVAAGTYNEQFF.

In its sample, this clonotype was seen a few times. V gene TRBV6-2 or TRBV6-3 combines with J gene TRBJ2-1, with 11 positions matching TRBD1. CDR3 length equals 20 residues. The germline V gene has CDR1 MNHEY and CDR2 SVGEGT. V lost 2 bases and J lost 5; bases outside the gene matches: 17. CDR3: CASSYKGTGGPRLINNEQFF. CDR3 sequence (DNA): TGTGCCAGCAGTTACAAGGGGACAGGGGGTCCCCGCCTCATAAACAATGAGCAGTTCTTC.

This clonotype was counted between two and nine times. The rearrangement uses TRBV7-8 and TRBJ2-1, with 9 bases that match TRBD1. The CDR3 is 15 residues long. V was pared by 4 bases and J by 7 bases, with 8 bases of the junction left unmatched. Germline assignment: CDR1 SGHVS and CDR2 FQNEAQ. The CDR3 region is CASSSGTGYGNEQFF. DNA of the CDR3: TGTGCCAGCAGCTCCGGGACAGGGTACGGGAATGAGCAGTTCTTC.

The rearrangement uses TRBV30 and TRBJ2-1; possible D gene TRBD1, 6 bases. Germline V gene data show CDR1 as GTSNPN and CDR2 as SVGIG (reference sequence). Trimming stripped 1 base from V and 3 bases from J, with 19 bases between. This CDR3 has 17 amino acids. In nucleotides, the CDR3 is TGTGCCTGGAGTGCCGACAGGACTTCTTCCAACTACAATGAGCAGTTCTTC. It yields the protein CAWSADRTSSNYNEQFF.

In this sample, this clonotype turned up a few times. This chain connects TRBV18 to TRBJ2-3; D is possibly TRBD2 (6 bases). CDR1 and CDR2 (germline): KGHSH, LQKENI. Trimming left V 3 bases short and J 9 bases short, with 22 bases between. This CDR3 contains 16 residues. For the CDR3, the DNA is TGTGCCAGCTCACCCCCCCTGGAGCGGGTCCCTGGCACGCAGTATTTT. Protein: CASSPPLERVPGTQYF.

This clonotype has just a few counts. The rearrangement uses TRBV5-1 and TRBJ2-7, with 16 bases matching TRBD2. Germline trimming cut 4 bases from V and 12 bases from J; bases unmatched to any gene: 10. CDR1 SGHRS and CDR2 YFSETQ come from the germline V gene. CDR3 length equals 15 residues. The CDR3 here is CASSPAGTSGRASYF. Here the CDR3 DNA reads TGCGCCAGCAGCCCAGCCGGGACTAGCGGGAGGGCTTCGTACTTC. The entire variable domain, with the rest obtained from reference TRBV5-1 and TRBJ2-7, is as follows: KAGVTQTPRYLIKTRGQQVTLSCSPISGHRSVSWYQQTPGQGLQFLFEYFSETQRNKGNFPGRFSGRQFSNSRSEMNVSTLELGDSALYLCASSPAGTSGRASYFGPGTRLTVT.

V and J are TRBV20-1 and TRBJ2-3; D tentatively fits TRBD1 or TRBD2 (6 bases each). This CDR3 has 14 amino acids. Trimming took off 0 bases at V and 7 bases at J, with 14 bases between the two ends. Germline V lookup: CDR1 DFQATT, CDR2 SNEGSKA (reference sequence). CDR3 region: CSARDPQGRNTQYF. The CDR3 DNA sequence: TGCAGTGCTAGAGATCCCCAGGGGAGGAATACGCAGTATTTT.

This rearrangement joins TRBV15 to TRBJ2-2; 9 bases fit TRBD1. The CDR3 is 16 residues long. The trim removed 3 bases at V and 2 bases at J, leaving 4 bases unmatched. CDR1 and CDR2 (germline): LNHNV, YYDKDF (reference sequence). CDR3 coding DNA: TGTGCCACCAGCAGGTTGGGACAGGGTAACACCGGGGAGCTGTTTTTT. It translates to CATSRLGQGNTGELFF.

A few counts support this clonotype. This chain joins TRBV4-2 and TRBJ2-7; no definite D call. The CDR3 has 16 amino acids. V was cut by 3 bases and J by 6 bases, with 21 bases left in between. Germline CDR1 LGHNA, CDR2 YNFKEQ. Here the CDR3 DNA reads TGTGCCAGCAGCCAGTACCCGGACCTCGTACTGGGCGAGCAGTACTTC. It yields the protein CASSQYPDLVLGEQYF.

This clonotype showed up many times. The chain joins TRBV15 to TRBJ2-7; no reliable D call. Trimming left V 0 bases short and J 7 bases short, with 7 bases between. Germline V CDR1 and CDR2: LNHNV, YYDKDF (reference sequence). CDR3 length: 12 residues. CDR3 residues: CATSRDNGEQYF. The CDR3 DNA reads TGTGCCACCAGCAGAGATAACGGGGAGCAGTACTTC.

This clonotype has at least ten counts. The chain combines TRBV7-2 with TRBJ2-1, with a weak D call TRBD1 (6 bases). Trimming removed 3 bases from V and 8 bases from J, with 14 bases in between. The CDR3 length is 14 residues. Germline V gives CDR1 SGHTA, CDR2 FQGNSA. CDR3 DNA: TGTGCCAGCAGCTTTTATTGGGGGCTGGATGAGCAGTTCTTC. Encoded protein: CASSFYWGLDEQFF.

The V and J genes are TRBV10-3 and TRBJ2-3, with TRBD2 identical over 8 bases. The V gene end was trimmed by 6 bases and the J gene end by 6 bases; junction bases not matched to a gene: 5. Germline CDR1 reads ENHRY; CDR2 reads SYGVKD. There are 13 residues in the CDR3. The DNA of the CDR3 is TGTGCCATCAGAGAGACTAGCGAGGATACGCAGTATTTT. It specifies CAIRETSEDTQYF.

There are a few counts of this clonotype. V and J are TRBV19 and TRBJ1-2; TRBD1 might be the D (5 bases). V gave up 10 bases and J gave up 3 bases, with 15 bases separating them. CDR3 size: 13 residues. CDR1 and CDR2 (germline): LNHDA, SQIVND (reference sequence). The CDR3 reads CATSSRGDYGYTF. DNA of the CDR3: TGTGCCACCTCCTCCCGGGGGGACTATGGCTACACCTTC. Full variable domain (outside the CDR3, taken from reference TRBV19 and TRBJ1-2): DGGITQSPKYLFRKEGQNVTLSCEQNLNHDAMYWYRQDPGQGLRLIYYSQIVNDFQKGDIAEGYSVSREKKESFPLTVTSAQKNPTAFYLCATSSRGDYGYTFGSGTRLTVV.

This chain connects TRBV10-3 to TRBJ1-2, with D possibly being TRBD1 (6 bases). Germline CDR1 reads ENHRY; CDR2 reads SYGVKD. The V end was cut by 0 bases, the J end by 2 bases, with 16 bases between. This CDR3 has 17 amino acids. This CDR3 reads CAISESATQGANYGYTF. The DNA for the CDR3 is TGTGCCATCAGTGAGTCGGCGACACAGGGCGCAAACTATGGCTACACCTTC.

The gene calls are TRBV12-3 or TRBV12-4 and TRBJ2-5, with a possible D match to TRBD2 (5 bases). V lost 3 bases, J lost 9 bases, and 20 bases lay in between. The CDR3 sequence is 15 residues long. CDR3 sequence: CASSFSAWEFRAQYF. CDR3 sequence (DNA): TGTGCCAGCAGTTTTTCGGCCTGGGAGTTTCGGGCCCAGTACTTC.

This clonotype was counted only a few times. The rearrangement uses TRBV27 and TRBJ2-1; D is possibly TRBD1 or TRBD2 (5 bases each). The CDR3 is made up of 13 amino acids. Germline lookup yields CDR1 MNHEY and CDR2 SMNVEV (reference sequence). V lost 5 bases to trimming and J lost 12 bases, with 17 bases between them. The CDR3 region has the DNA TGTGCCAGCAGTCAGTGGGACGGTTTAGGGCAGTTCTTC. This sequence encodes CASSQWDGLGQFF.

The chain's CDR3 is CAISVGLAGGIEQFF. The CDR3 DNA reads TGTGCCATCAGTGTCGGACTAGCGGGGGGGATAGAGCAGTTCTTC. This sequence joins TRBV10-3 and TRBJ2-1; 15 bases align to TRBD2. Germline values: CDR1 ENHRY, CDR2 SYGVKD. V shed 4 bases, J shed 10 bases, and the junction held 5 bases outside the gene matches. The CDR3 runs 15 residues.

CDR3 sequence (DNA): TGTGCCAGCAGTTCATTCGAGCAGTACTTC. Its protein product is CASSSFEQYF. The chain is built from TRBV28 and TRBJ2-7; D unresolved. The V end was cut by 4 bases, the J end by 6 bases, with 4 bases between. CDR3 length equals 10 residues. Germline V lookup: CDR1 MDHEN, CDR2 SYDVKM.

There are a few counts of this clonotype. CDR3 DNA: TGTGCCAGCAGTCTCACTCGACTAGCGGCGCTGAGCTCCTACAATGAGCAGTTCTTC. Amino acid sequence: CASSLTRLAALSSYNEQFF. The chain joins TRBV27 to TRBJ2-1; 9 bases are a match to TRBD2. Germline values: CDR1 MNHEY, CDR2 SMNVEV (reference sequence). V lost 5 bases, J lost 0 bases, and 14 bases stayed unmatched. The CDR3 runs 19 residues.

This clonotype was seen a handful of times. The chain joins TRBV20-1 to TRBJ2-1; TRBD2 matches at 11 bases. This CDR3 is 17 amino acids long. The V segment lost 6 bases and the J segment 6 bases; nucleotides outside the gene matches: 16. Germline assignment: CDR1 DFQATT and CDR2 SNEGSKA (reference sequence). CDR3 in DNA: TGCAGTGCCCATAGGGACCTAGTAGCGGGAGGGCTCAATGAGCAGTTCTTC. Translated: CSAHRDLVAGGLNEQFF.

This sequence joins TRBV30 and TRBJ2-6; no firm D call. With 6 bases removed from V and 4 bases from J, the gap between germline ends came to 4 bases. CDR3 size: 11 residues. Germline loops: CDR1 GTSNPN, CDR2 SVGIG (reference sequence). The CDR3 here is CACPGANVLTF. CDR3 in DNA: TGTGCCTGCCCGGGGGCCAACGTCCTGACTTTC.

V usage is TRBV15 and J usage is TRBJ2-7; TRBD1 matches at 10 bases. Per germline, CDR1 LNHNV and CDR2 YYDKDF (reference sequence). The CDR3 contains 14 residues. V trimming: 5 bases; J trimming: 3 bases; junction bases outside the gene matches: 4. CDR3 bases: TGTGCCACCAGCGTGGGGACAGGGGTCTACGAGCAGTACTTC. This sequence encodes CATSVGTGVYEQYF.